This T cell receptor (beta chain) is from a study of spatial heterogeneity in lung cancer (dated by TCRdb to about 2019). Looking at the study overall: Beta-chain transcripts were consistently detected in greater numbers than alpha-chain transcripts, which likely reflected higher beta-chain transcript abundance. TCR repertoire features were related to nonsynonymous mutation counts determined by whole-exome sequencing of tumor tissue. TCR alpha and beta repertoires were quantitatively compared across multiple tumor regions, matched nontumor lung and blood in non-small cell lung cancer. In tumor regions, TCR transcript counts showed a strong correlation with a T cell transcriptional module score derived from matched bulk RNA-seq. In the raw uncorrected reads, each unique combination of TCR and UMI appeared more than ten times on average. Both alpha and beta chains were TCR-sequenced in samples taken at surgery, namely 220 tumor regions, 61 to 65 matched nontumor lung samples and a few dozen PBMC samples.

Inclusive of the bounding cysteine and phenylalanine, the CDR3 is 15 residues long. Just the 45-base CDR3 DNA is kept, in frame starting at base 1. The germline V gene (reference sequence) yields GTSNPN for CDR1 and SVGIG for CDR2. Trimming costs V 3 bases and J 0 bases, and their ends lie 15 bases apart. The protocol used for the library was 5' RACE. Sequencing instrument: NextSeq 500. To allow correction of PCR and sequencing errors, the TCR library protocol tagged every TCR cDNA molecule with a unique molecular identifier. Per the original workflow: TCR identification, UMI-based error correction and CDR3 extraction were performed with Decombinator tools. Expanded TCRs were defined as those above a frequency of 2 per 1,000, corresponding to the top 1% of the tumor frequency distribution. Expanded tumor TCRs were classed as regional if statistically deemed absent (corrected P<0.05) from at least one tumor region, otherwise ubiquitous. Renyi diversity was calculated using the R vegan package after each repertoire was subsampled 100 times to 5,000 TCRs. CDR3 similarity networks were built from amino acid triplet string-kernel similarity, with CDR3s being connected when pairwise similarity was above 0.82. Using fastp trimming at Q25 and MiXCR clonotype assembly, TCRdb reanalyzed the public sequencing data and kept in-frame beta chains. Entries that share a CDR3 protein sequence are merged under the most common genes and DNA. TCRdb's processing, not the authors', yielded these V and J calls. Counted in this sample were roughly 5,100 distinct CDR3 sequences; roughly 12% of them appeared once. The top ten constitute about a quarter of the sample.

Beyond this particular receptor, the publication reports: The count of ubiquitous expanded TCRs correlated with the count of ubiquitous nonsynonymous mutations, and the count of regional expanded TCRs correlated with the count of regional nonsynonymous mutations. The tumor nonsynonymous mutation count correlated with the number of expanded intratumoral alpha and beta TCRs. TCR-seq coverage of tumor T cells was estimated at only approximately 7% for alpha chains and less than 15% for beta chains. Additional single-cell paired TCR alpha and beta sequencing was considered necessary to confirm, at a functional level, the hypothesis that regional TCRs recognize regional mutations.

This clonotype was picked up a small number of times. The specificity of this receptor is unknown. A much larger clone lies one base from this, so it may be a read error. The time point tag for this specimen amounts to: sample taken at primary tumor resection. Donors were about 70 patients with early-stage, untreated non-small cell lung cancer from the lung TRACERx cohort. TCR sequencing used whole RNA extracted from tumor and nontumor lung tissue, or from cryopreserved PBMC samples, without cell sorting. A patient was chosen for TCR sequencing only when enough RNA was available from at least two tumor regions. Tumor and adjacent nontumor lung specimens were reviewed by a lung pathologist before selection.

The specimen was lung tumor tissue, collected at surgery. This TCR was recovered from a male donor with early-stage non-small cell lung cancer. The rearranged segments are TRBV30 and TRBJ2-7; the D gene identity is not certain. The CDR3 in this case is CAWSLLGSSSYEQYF. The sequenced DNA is TGTGCCTGGAGCCTTCTGGGCAGCAGCTCCTACGAGCAGTACTTC.